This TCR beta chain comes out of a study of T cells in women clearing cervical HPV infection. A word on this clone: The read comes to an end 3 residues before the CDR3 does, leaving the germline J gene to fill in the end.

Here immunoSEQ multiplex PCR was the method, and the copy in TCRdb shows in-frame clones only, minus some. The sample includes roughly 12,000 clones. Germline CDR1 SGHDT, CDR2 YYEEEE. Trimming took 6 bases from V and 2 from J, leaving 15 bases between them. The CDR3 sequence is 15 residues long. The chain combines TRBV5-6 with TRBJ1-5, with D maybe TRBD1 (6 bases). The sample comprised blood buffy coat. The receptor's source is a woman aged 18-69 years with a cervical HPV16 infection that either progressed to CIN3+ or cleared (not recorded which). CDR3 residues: CASNLQGAGNQPQHF. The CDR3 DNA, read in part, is TGTGCCAGCAACCTACAGGGCGCGGGCAATCAGCCC.